Listed below are T cell receptor beta chains from one sample, sequenced in a study of graft-versus-host responses after intestinal transplantation. Clones were read by immunoSEQ multiplex PCR, and TCRdb kept only the in-frame ones, dropping some. The table lists tens of thousands of clones, about 90% of them singletons. The sequencing here drew on PBMCs, taken 300 to 330 days after intestinal transplant. Every receptor here comes from a human patient who received an intestinal transplant, so some T cells may come from the graft donor. CDR3s include the opening cysteine and the closing phenylalanine or tryptophan. D genes are given only for firm matches. Where a row states a size, it is once, few, many or the class of an expanded clone; other rows omit it.

>TRBV9|TRBJ2-5|-|-
CASSVAGRQETQYF
TGTGCCAGCAGCGTAGCGGGAAGACAAGAGACCCAGTACTTC
>TRBV5-6|TRBJ2-5|-|-
CASSLVGGQYQETQYF
TGTGCCAGCAGCTTGGTGGGGGGACAGTACCAAGAGACCCAGTACTTC
>TRBV14|TRBJ2-1|-|-
CASSQGVRNEQFF
TGTGCCAGCAGCCAAGGAGTTCGCAATGAGCAGTTCTTC
>TRBV9|TRBJ2-1|TRBD1|-
CASSLGTGTHEQFF
TGTGCCAGCAGCCTCGGGACAGGGACACATGAGCAGTTCTTC
>TRBV5-6|TRBJ2-1|TRBD2|-
CASSLGTTSGSDNEQFF
TGTGCCAGCAGCTTGGGGACGACTAGCGGGAGCGACAATGAGCAGTTCTTC
>TRBV6-5|TRBJ1-1|-|-
CASSSRVNTEAFF
TGTGCCAGCTCCTCCAGGGTGAACACTGAAGCTTTCTTT
>TRBV18|TRBJ1-3|-|-
CASSPAAQGSGNTIYF
TGTGCCAGCTCACCAGCAGCGCAGGGATCTGGAAACACCATATATTTT
>TRBV5-1|TRBJ2-2|-|-
CASSLPPTGELFF
TGCGCCAGCAGCTTGCCTCCCACCGGGGAGCTGTTTTTT
>TRBV29-1|TRBJ2-3|TRBD2|-
CSVGGLGGRTAMGTDTQYF
TGCAGCGTTGGTGGGCTGGGGGGGAGAACAGCGATGGGCACAGATACGCAGTATTTT
>TRBV27|TRBJ2-7|TRBD1|-
CASSPLAGGSYEQYF
TGTGCCAGCAGTCCCCTGGCAGGGGGCTCCTACGAGCAGTACTTC
>TRBV7-2|TRBJ1-5|TRBD1|-
CASSSWTGMGQPQHF
TGTGCCAGCAGCTCCTGGACAGGGATGGGTCAGCCCCAGCATTTT
>TRBV9|TRBJ2-5|-|once
CASSVGGQPQYF
TGTGCCAGCAGCGTAGGAGGACAGCCCCAGTACTTC
>TRBV12-1|TRBJ2-3|-|once
CASSFGGCLWDRQFTDTQYF
TGTGCCAGCAGCTTTGGGGGCTGTCTGTGGGACAGGCAGTTCACAGATACGCAGTATTTT
>TRBV6-5|TRBJ2-5|TRBD1|few
CASSYGTEQETQYF
TGTGCCAGCAGTTACGGGACAGAACAAGAGACCCAGTACTTC
>TRBV6-6|TRBJ1-4|-|-
CASSYSTATNEKLFF
TGTGCCAGCAGTTACTCGACAGCAACTAATGAAAAACTGTTTTTT
>TRBV21-1|TRBJ2-7|-|-
CASSKAGIYEQYF
TGTGCCAGCAGCAAAGCCGGAATCTACGAGCAGTACTTC
>TRBV7-6|TRBJ2-2|TRBD1|-
CASSLRGGHANTGELFF
TGTGCCAGCAGCCTTAGAGGGGGCCATGCGAACACCGGGGAGCTGTTTTTT
>TRBV7-2|TRBJ1-4|-|-
CASSLAGGGKLFF
TGTGCCAGCAGCTTAGCAGGGGGAGGAAAACTGTTTTTT
>TRBV6-1|TRBJ1-5|TRBD1|-
CASSAIGQGNQPQHF
TGTGCCAGCAGTGCTATTGGACAGGGCAATCAGCCCCAGCATTTT
>TRBV28|TRBJ2-5|TRBD2|-
CASSFSTSGRVGDQETQYF
TGTGCCAGCAGTTTTTCGACTAGCGGGAGGGTCGGGGACCAAGAGACCCAGTACTTC
>TRBV28|TRBJ2-1|TRBD2|-
CASSWLAGEYNEQFF
TGTGCCAGCAGTTGGCTAGCGGGAGAGTACAATGAGCAGTTCTTC
>TRBV5-1|TRBJ1-4|TRBD1|-
CASSRRQGPNEKLFF
TGCGCCAGCAGCCGTAGACAGGGCCCCAATGAAAAACTGTTTTTT
>TRBV21-1|TRBJ2-3|-|once
CARALPSPGTDTQYF
TGTGCCAGGGCACTACCTTCCCCTGGCACAGATACGCAGTATTTT
>TRBV27|TRBJ2-7|TRBD2|-
CASSPLVAGDNEQYF
TGTGCCAGCAGTCCTCTGGTAGCGGGAGATAACGAGCAGTACTTC
>TRBV6-1|TRBJ1-1|-|-
CASSPLGGPNTEAFF
TGTGCCAGCAGTCCCCTCGGGGGGCCGAACACTGAAGCTTTCTTT
>TRBV7-9|TRBJ2-7|-|-
CASSPWTDSYEQYF
TGTGCCAGCAGCCCATGGACGGATTCCTACGAGCAGTACTTC